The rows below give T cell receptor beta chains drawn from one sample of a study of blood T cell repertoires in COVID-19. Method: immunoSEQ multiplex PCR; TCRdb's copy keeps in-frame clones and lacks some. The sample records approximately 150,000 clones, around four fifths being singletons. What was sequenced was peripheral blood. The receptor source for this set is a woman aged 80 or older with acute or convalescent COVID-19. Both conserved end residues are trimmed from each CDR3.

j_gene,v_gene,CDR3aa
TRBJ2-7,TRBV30,AWGGTRGKFEQY
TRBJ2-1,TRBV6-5,ASSQGRGVVNEQF
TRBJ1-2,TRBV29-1,SVGGSQANYGYT
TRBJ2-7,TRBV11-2,ASSLAGQSYEQY
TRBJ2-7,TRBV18,ASSPTGGNEQY
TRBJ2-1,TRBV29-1,SVESNNEQF
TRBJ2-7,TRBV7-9,ASSSRQGRDEQY
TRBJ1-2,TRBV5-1,ASRRTGADYGYT
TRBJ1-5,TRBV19,ASTPTTGDSNQPQH
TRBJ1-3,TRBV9,ASSAGQGVAGNTIY
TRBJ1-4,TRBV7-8,ASSLEGHLGNEKLF
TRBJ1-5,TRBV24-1,ATSDLQTGQPQH
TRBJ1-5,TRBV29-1,SVTGTGGNQPQH
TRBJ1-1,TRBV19,ASINLGAKVTEAF
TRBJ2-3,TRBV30,AWSVGGPVLSTDTQY
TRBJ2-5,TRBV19,ASSTTGTGVETQY
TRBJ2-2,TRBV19,ASSFRTGGQDTGELF
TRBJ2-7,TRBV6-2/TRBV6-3,ASSPTGGKVAIVYEQY